This T cell receptor (beta chain) was documented in a study of OX40 agonist ivuxolimab in advanced cancers. Across the study: Partial responses were achieved by three patients, of whom one had hepatocellular carcinoma and two had cutaneous melanoma. Study-wide findings and caveats: What antigens the expanded peripheral T cells recognized was never established.

Germline CDR1 MNHNY, CDR2 SVGAGI (reference sequence). Trimming removed 6 bases at V and 11 bases at J, with 11 bases between. This CDR3 has 11 amino acids. This clone was seen just once. Its antigen is undetermined. Assay: immunoSEQ multiplex PCR; the TCRdb copy retains only in-frame clones and omits some. The sample shows around 38,000 clones, around 93% of them seen only once. The receptor's source is an adult with an advanced solid tumor such as melanoma, head and neck, liver or kidney cancer. This rearrangement joins TRBV6-6 to TRBJ1-5, with a tentative D call TRBD1 (5 bases). The sample was CD4+ or CD8+ T cells sorted from blood, taken in a trial of the OX40 agonist ivuxolimab. The CDR3 spells CASSQGRAQHF. CDR3 DNA: TGTGCCAGCAGCCAGGGCAGGGCCCAGCATTTT.